These T cell receptor beta chains were read from a single sample in a study of regulatory T cells in long-lasting Graves disease. A single record per CDR3 protein comes from TCRdb applying MiXCR to the multiplex PCR reads. The table has hundreds of thousands of distinct CDR3 sequences, approximately 15% seen once. The same sample was also studied in work on T cells in Graves' hyperthyroidism and ophthalmopathy.

Specimen: peripheral blood mononuclear cells (PBMCs), collected at new diagnosis, from a patient treated with antithyroid drugs. These receptors originate from a man aged 40-49 years with Graves disease. The CDR3 runs from the conserved cysteine through the conserved F or W. The D gene is left open where the match is weak. Clone size is shown for a subset of rows, as once, few, many or a class of expanded clone.

j_call v_call d_call clone_size cdr3_nt cdr3_aa
TRBJ2-5 TRBV20-1 TRBD2 many TGCAGTGCTGGGCTAGCGGGGGTACGAGAGACCCAGTACTTC CSAGLAGVRETQYF
TRBJ2-5 TRBV3-1 - many TGTGCCAGCAGCCCTCATAACCAAGAGACCCAGTACTTC CASSPHNQETQYF
TRBJ2-1 TRBV4-3 TRBD2 - TGCGCCAGCAGCCAGCAACTAGCGGGGGGTGGGCAGTTCTTC CASSQQLAGGGQFF
TRBJ2-7 TRBV5-1 - many TGCGCCAGCAGCCGCATGTTATCGCAGGGTAGTTTTTTCTACGAGCAGTACTTC CASSRMLSQGSFFYEQYF
TRBJ2-7 TRBV12-5 - few TGTGCTAGTGTTTGGAAGGACCTCTCCTACGAGCAGTACTTC CASVWKDLSYEQYF
TRBJ2-7 TRBV11-2 TRBD2 many TGTGCCAGCAGCCACGGGGGGGGGTACGAGCAGTACTTC CASSHGGGYEQYF
TRBJ1-1 TRBV6-1 - many TGTGCCAGCATGTCTCCAGGGGCGAGCACTGAAGCTTTCTTT CASMSPGASTEAFF
TRBJ2-3 TRBV7-3 TRBD2 few TGTGCCAGCAGTTCTAGCGGGATAAACACAGATACGCAGTATTTT CASSSSGINTDTQYF
TRBJ2-2 TRBV7-2 - few TGTGCCAGCAGCCAAAGACAGGATTCGACCGGGGAGCTGTTTTTT CASSQRQDSTGELFF
TRBJ2-5 TRBV28 - many TGTGCCAGCAGTTATCCAGGGGCTTTGGGGACCCAGTACTTC CASSYPGALGTQYF
TRBJ2-3 TRBV18 - many TGTGCCAGCTCACCATCCAGCACAGATACGCAGTATTTT CASSPSSTDTQYF
TRBJ2-5 TRBV30 - - TGTGCCTGGAGACCACAGGGATCAGAGACCCAGTACTTC CAWRPQGSETQYF
TRBJ2-3 TRBV6-1 - - TGTGCCGGCACATCGGCAGGGTCAGATACGCAGTATTTT CAGTSAGSDTQYF
TRBJ2-5 TRBV30 - many TGTGCCTGGATTCCCCACCTTCAGAAGTCGTACCAAGAGACCCAGTACTTC CAWIPHLQKSYQETQYF
TRBJ1-1 TRBV4-3 - few TGCGCCAGCAGCCAAAAGGGGGGTTTGGCCACTGAAGCTTTCTTT CASSQKGGLATEAFF
TRBJ1-1 TRBV7-2 - many TGTGCCAGCACCTTGTATGCTGTGAACACTGAAGCTTTCTTT CASTLYAVNTEAFF
TRBJ2-5 TRBV27 - many TGTGCCAGCAGCTACGGACAGTCCCCAGAGACCCAGTACTTC CASSYGQSPETQYF
TRBJ1-5 TRBV20-1 - few TGCAGTGCTAGAGCAGGGGGCAATCAGCCCCAGCATTTT CSARAGGNQPQHF
TRBJ1-5 TRBV5-1 - many TGCGCCAGCAGCTTGGAACCCTCATCGGGGTATCAGCCCCAGCATTTT CASSLEPSSGYQPQHF
TRBJ2-1 TRBV9 - - TGTGCCAGCAGCTCTGGCCAAGCGCACAATGAGCAGTTCTTC CASSSGQAHNEQFF
TRBJ2-1 TRBV7-2 - many TGTGCCAGCAGCTTACGGGGGACCTACAATGAGCAGTTCTTC CASSLRGTYNEQFF
TRBJ2-5 TRBV5-1 TRBD2 few TGCGCCAGCAACCAACGACTCGCTAGCGGGGTAGAGACCCAGTACTTC CASNQRLASGVETQYF
TRBJ1-6 TRBV5-1 - - TGCGCCAGCAGCGCGGAGGACTGGGGGGCACCCCTCCACTTT CASSAEDWGAPLHF
TRBJ1-5 TRBV15 TRBD1 many TGTGCCACCAGCAGAGCCCGGGACAGCTATCAGCCCCAGCATTTT CATSRARDSYQPQHF
TRBJ2-7 TRBV11-2 TRBD2 - TGTGCCAGCAGCTTATATCTAGCGGGGACCCCTAACCAGCAGTACTTC CASSLYLAGTPNQQYF
TRBJ1-1 TRBV7-9 - many TGTGCCAGCAGCTTACTGGGGGACACTGAAGCTTTCTTT CASSLLGDTEAFF
TRBJ2-3 TRBV5-1 - many TGCGCCAGCAGCTTGGTTACTTCTAGCACAGATACGCAGTATTTT CASSLVTSSTDTQYF
TRBJ1-1 TRBV7-9 - - TGTGCCAGCAGCTTAAGGCAGGGGAGGGTCACTGAAGCTTTCTTT CASSLRQGRVTEAFF
TRBJ1-6 TRBV6-5 - many TGTGCCAGCAGTTATACCCGGGGGTCACCCCTCCACTTT CASSYTRGSPLHF
TRBJ2-1 TRBV7-2 TRBD2 many TGTGCCAGCATCCCCGCCGGGCTAGCGGGGGGCTCCTACAATGAGCAGTTCTTC CASIPAGLAGGSYNEQFF
TRBJ2-2 TRBV10-3 - few TGTGCCATCAGATCCACCCCACTAGTTTCCACCGGGGAGCTGTTTTTT CAIRSTPLVSTGELFF
TRBJ1-1 TRBV7-3 - many TGTGCCAGCAGCTTATACCGGGGGGACACTGAAGCTTTCTTT CASSLYRGDTEAFF
TRBJ2-5 TRBV30 - few TGTGCCTGGAGTGGGGGCCTCGGAGAGACCCAGTACTTC CAWSGGLGETQYF
TRBJ1-3 TRBV12-3/TRBV12-4 - - TGTGCCAGCAGCAAATTGACGAACACCATATATTTT CASSKLTNTIYF
TRBJ2-1 TRBV20-1 TRBD2 many TGCAGTGCCCCAGGACTAGCGGGGGGCCAGAGCTCCTACAATGAGCAGTTCTTC CSAPGLAGGQSSYNEQFF
TRBJ1-2 TRBV10-3 TRBD1 few TGTGCCATCAGTGGGGGGACAGGAACCTATGGCTACACCTTC CAISGGTGTYGYTF
TRBJ2-2 TRBV3-1 TRBD2 many TGTGCCAGCAGCCAAGTAGCGGGCACCGGGGAGCTGTTTTTT CASSQVAGTGELFF
TRBJ1-2 TRBV5-1 - many TGCGCCAGCAGCTCTCTTAGGGGGGACGATGGCTACACCTTC CASSSLRGDDGYTF
TRBJ1-2 TRBV12-3/TRBV12-4 - few TGTGCCAGCAGTTTAGCAGTCGGCAGGGCGAACTATGGCTACACCTTC CASSLAVGRANYGYTF
TRBJ1-1 TRBV3-1 - many TGTGCCAGCAGCCCTCGCCAGGGAAGCGCTGAAGCTTTCTTT CASSPRQGSAEAFF
TRBJ2-7 TRBV2 - many TGTGCCAGCAGGCAGGCGAGCTCCTACGAGCAGTACTTC CASRQASSYEQYF
TRBJ2-3 TRBV24-1 - few TGTGCCACCAGTGATTTTAGGGACACAGGTTCTACGCAGTATTTT CATSDFRDTGSTQYF
TRBJ2-7 TRBV29-1 TRBD1 few TGCAGCGTCCGGACAGGGGGCGCGGGAGAGCAGTACTTC CSVRTGGAGEQYF
TRBJ1-1 TRBV2 - few TGTGCCAGCACAGTCCATGACACTGAAGCTTTCTTT CASTVHDTEAFF
TRBJ2-3 TRBV30 - many TGTGCCTGGACCCCTGGGGCCCTCGCTAGCACAGATACGCAGTATTTT CAWTPGALASTDTQYF